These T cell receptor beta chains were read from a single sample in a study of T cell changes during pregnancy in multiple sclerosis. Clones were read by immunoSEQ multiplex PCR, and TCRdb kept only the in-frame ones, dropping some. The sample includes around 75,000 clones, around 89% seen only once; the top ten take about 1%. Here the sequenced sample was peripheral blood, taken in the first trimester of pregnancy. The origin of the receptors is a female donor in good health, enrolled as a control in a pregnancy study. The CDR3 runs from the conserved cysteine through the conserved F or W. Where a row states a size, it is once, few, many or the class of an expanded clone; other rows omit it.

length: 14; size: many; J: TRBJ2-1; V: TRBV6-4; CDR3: CASSGLAGGNEQFF
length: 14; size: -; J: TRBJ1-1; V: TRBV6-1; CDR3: CASIMKGMNTEAFF
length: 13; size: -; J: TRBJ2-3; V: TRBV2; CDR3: CASRGRYTDTQYF
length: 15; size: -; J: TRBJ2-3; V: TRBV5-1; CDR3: CASSTRLGGRDTQYF
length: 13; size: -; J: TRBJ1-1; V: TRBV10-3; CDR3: CANKQGPNTEAFF
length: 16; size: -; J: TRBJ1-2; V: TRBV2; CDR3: CASTTDRGTTNYGYTF
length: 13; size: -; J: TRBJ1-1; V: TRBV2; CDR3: CASSVRGNTEAFF
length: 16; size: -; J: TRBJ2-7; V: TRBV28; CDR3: CASSLYETSVFYEQYF
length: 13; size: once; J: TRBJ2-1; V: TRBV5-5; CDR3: CASSEDFYNEQFF
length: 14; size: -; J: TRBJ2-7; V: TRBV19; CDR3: CASSSGTGLYEQYF
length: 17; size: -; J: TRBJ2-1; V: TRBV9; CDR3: CASSPLWTSGAYNEQFF
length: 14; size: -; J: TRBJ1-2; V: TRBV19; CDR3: CASSIRAGQYGYTF
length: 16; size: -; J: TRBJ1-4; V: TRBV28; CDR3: CASSVPGQTTNEKLFF
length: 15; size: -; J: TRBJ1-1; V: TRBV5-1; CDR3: CASSPTGERETEAFF
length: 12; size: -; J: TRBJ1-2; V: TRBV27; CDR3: CASSAGSQGYTF
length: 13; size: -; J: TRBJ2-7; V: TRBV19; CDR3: CASSALQGYEQYF
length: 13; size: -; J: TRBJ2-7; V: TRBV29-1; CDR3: CSVEGGRAYEQYF
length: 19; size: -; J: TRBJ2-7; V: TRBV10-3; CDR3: CAISESRGRQRGFSYEQYF
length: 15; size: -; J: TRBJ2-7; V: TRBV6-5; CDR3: CASSSPRGISYEQYF
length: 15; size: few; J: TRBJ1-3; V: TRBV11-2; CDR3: CASSLARGSGNTIYF
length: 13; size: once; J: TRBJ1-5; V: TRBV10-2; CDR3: CASSVQGNQPQHF
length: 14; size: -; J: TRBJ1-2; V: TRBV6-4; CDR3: CASSIDRESSGYTF
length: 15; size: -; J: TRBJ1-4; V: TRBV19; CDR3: CASSTQGQGDEKLFF